Shown below are 3 T cell receptor beta chains from a single sample sequenced in a study of blood T cell repertoires in COVID-19. Here immunoSEQ multiplex PCR was the method, and the copy in TCRdb shows in-frame clones only, minus some. The sample carries 250,000 to 300,000 clones, 80% to 90% recorded once. Sequencing input: peripheral blood. The receptors stem from a woman aged 70-85 years with COVID-19, enrolled during active disease.

This clone occurred once. The V gene is TRBV18, the J gene TRBJ1-2, with D possibly matching TRBD1 (6 bases). V shed 6 bases and J shed 2 bases, with 13 bases lying between them. Germline V CDR1 and CDR2: KGHSH, LQKENI. The CDR3 has 14 amino acids. The CDR3 loop is CASSYYRENYGYTF. As DNA, the CDR3 is TGTGCCAGCTCGTACTACAGGGAGAACTATGGCTACACCTTC.

In DNA form, the CDR3 reads TGTGCCAGCAGTCCTTGGACAGGGAATCCCTACGAGCAGTACTTC. This codes for CASSPWTGNPYEQYF. This chain joins TRBV6-5 and TRBJ2-7, with 8 positions matching TRBD1. The CDR3 has 15 amino acids. Germline V gene data show CDR1 as MNHEY and CDR2 as SVGAGI. Trimming cost V 5 bases and J 2 bases; bases outside gene matches: 8.

The DNA of the CDR3 is TGTGCCAGCAGCCCTAAATTCCTAAATGAGCAGTTCTTC. Translating it yields CASSPKFLNEQFF. V usage is TRBV3-1 (or the pseudogene TRBV3-2) and J usage is TRBJ2-1; D remains unclear. The V end was cut by 4 bases, the J end by 7 bases, with 11 bases between. CDR1 is LGHDT, CDR2 YNNKEL, per germline (reference sequence). This CDR3 is built from 13 residues.